Shown below are 9 T cell receptor beta chains from a single sample sequenced in a study of cytomegalovirus exposure and HLA in healthy donors. A multiplex PCR was run with 60 Vbeta primers and 13 Jbeta primers. Libraries were prepared by immunoSEQ multiplex PCR; TCRdb keeps only in-frame clonotypes and omits some of them. Of some 140,000 clones detected, roughly 73% appear once; the ten largest clones hold about 1.1%. Sequencing was performed on PBMCs. These receptors originate from a male donor in good health and CMV-seronegative.

V is TRBV5-1 and J is TRBJ1-1, with no clear D. The CDR3 is 14 residues long. V shed 2 bases and J shed 2 bases, with 10 bases lying between them. CDR1 is SGHRS and CDR2 is YFSETQ in the germline V gene. The CDR3 region has the DNA TGCGCCAGCAGCTTCGCCCCGGGAAACACTGAAGCTTTCTTT. Its protein is CASSFAPGNTEAFF.

This chain joins TRBV30 and TRBJ1-3; 9 nucleotides line up with TRBD1. Germline values: CDR1 GTSNPN, CDR2 SVGIG (reference sequence). Germline trimming cut 3 bases from V and 0 bases from J; bases unmatched to any gene: 6. The CDR3 has 16 amino acids. In DNA form, the CDR3 reads TGTGCCTGGAGGATACAGGGGGCCACCTCTGGAAACACCATATATTTT. Translating it yields CAWRIQGATSGNTIYF.

This clone was counted only a few times. CDR3 loop: CASSFEGGTGELFF. For the CDR3, the DNA is TGCGCCAGCAGCTTCGAGGGAGGCACCGGGGAGCTGTTTTTT. This chain uses TRBV5-1 with TRBJ2-2; D may be TRBD2 (6 bases). The CDR3 has 14 amino acids. V was trimmed by 2 bases and J by 4 bases, leaving 9 bases between them. Germline CDR1 and CDR2: SGHRS and YFSETQ.

The chain combines TRBV13 with TRBJ1-1; tentatively, D is TRBD1 (6 bases). Trimming removed 5 bases from V and 5 bases from J, with 18 bases in between. The germline CDR1 and CDR2 sequences are PRHDT and FYEKMQ (reference sequence). This CDR3 has 15 amino acids. CDR3 in amino acids: CASSGHLVQGTEAFF. The CDR3 nucleotides are TGTGCCAGCAGCGGCCATTTGGTTCAGGGGACTGAAGCTTTCTTT.

This chain links TRBV4-2 with TRBJ2-5; 12 bases align to TRBD2. CDR3 size: 16 residues. Germline V gene lookup returns CDR1 LGHNA and CDR2 YNFKEQ. After removal of 4 bases from V and 1 base from J, the junction contained 4 bases not matched to a gene. The CDR3 loop is CASSPGLAGLQETQYF. The CDR3, as DNA: TGTGCCAGCAGCCCCGGACTAGCGGGGCTCCAAGAGACCCAGTACTTC.

The chain is built from TRBV11-3 and TRBJ1-2, with 8 nucleotides matching TRBD1. Germline values: CDR1 SGHNT, CDR2 YENEEA. Losses at the gene ends were 6 bases for V and 4 bases for J; bases not matched to a gene: 7. This CDR3 has 14 residues. The CDR3 is CASSKHGQGYGYTF. Written as DNA, the CDR3 is TGTGCCAGCAGTAAACACGGACAGGGCTATGGCTACACCTTC.

This clone was observed once. This rearrangement joins TRBV10-3 to TRBJ2-2; 10 bases line up with TRBD1. The CDR3 runs 17 residues. Unmatched junction bases numbered 3, after V lost 2 bases and J lost 0 bases. The germline CDR1 and CDR2 sequences are ENHRY and SYGVKD. CDR3 region: CAISETGTGANTGELFF. CDR3 DNA: TGTGCCATCAGTGAGACAGGGACAGGGGCGAACACCGGGGAGCTGTTTTTT.

V gene TRBV10-2 combines with J gene TRBJ2-7; 11 bases line up with TRBD1. The CDR3 runs to 16 residues. Germline trimming cut 2 bases from V and 4 bases from J; bases unmatched to any gene: 7. Germline assignment: CDR1 WSHSY and CDR2 SAAADI. The CDR3 is CASSEPGQGARYEQYF. CDR3 nucleotide sequence: TGCGCCAGCAGTGAGCCTGGACAGGGGGCGCGGTACGAGCAGTACTTC.

V usage is TRBV29-1 and J usage is TRBJ1-5; D is uncertain. CDR3 size: 13 residues. Trimming took 7 bases from V and 5 from J, leaving 15 bases between them. Germline CDR1 reads SQVTM; CDR2 reads ANQGSEA. This CDR3 is CSGSLGPDQPQHF. Here the CDR3 DNA reads TGCAGCGGAAGCCTTGGGCCCGATCAGCCCCAGCATTTT. Full variable domain (rest looked up from reference TRBV29-1 and TRBJ1-5): SAVISQKPSRDICQRGTSLTIQCQVDSQVTMMFWYRQQPGQSLTLIATANQGSEATYESGFVIDKFPISRPNLTFSTLTVSNMSPEDSSIYLCSGSLGPDQPQHFGDGTRLSIL.